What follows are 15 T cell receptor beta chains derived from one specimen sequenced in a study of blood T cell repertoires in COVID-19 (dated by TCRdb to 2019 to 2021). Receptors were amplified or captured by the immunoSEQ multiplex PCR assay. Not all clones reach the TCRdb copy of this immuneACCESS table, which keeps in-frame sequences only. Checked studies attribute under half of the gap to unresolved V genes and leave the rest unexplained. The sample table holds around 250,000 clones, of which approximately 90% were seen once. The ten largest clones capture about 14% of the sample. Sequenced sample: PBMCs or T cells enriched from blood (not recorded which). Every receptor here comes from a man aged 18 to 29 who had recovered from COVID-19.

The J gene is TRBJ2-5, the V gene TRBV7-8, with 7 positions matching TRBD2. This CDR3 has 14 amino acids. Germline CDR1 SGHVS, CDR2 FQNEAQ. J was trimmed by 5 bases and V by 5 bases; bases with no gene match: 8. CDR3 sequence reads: CASSANSGRETQYF. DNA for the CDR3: TGTGCCAGCAGCGCCAATAGCGGGCGGGAGACCCAGTACTTC.

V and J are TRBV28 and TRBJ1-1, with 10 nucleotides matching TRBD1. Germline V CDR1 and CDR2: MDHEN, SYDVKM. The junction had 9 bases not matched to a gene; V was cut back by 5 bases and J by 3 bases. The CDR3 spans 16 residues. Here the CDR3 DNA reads TGTGCCAGCAGTCGCGCCGGGACAGGGGAGGACACTGAAGCTTTCTTT. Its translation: CASSRAGTGEDTEAFF.

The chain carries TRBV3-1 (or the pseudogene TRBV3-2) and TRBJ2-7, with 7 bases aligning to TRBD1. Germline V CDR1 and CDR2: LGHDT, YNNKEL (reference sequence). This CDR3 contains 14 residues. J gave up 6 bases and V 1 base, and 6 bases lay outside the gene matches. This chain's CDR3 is CASSQVGGQGEQYF. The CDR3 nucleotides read TGTGCCAGCAGCCAAGTAGGGGGCCAGGGCGAGCAGTACTTC.

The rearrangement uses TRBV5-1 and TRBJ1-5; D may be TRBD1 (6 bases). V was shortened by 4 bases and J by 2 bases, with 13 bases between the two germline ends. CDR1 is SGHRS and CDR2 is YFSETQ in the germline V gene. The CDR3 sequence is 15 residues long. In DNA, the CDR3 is TGCGCCAGCAGCCCACAGCCAGGGGGCAATCAGCCCCAGCATTTT. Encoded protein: CASSPQPGGNQPQHF. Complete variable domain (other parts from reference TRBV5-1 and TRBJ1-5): KAGVTQTPRYLIKTRGQQVTLSCSPISGHRSVSWYQQTPGQGLQFLFEYFSETQRNKGNFPGRFSGRQFSNSRSEMNVSTLELGDSALYLCASSPQPGGNQPQHFGDGTRLSIL.

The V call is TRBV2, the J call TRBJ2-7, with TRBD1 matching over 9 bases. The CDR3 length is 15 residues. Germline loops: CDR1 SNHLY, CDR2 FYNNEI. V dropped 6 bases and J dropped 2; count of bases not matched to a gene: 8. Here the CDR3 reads CASRETGTGTYEQYF. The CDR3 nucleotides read TGTGCCAGCAGAGAAACCGGGACAGGGACCTACGAGCAGTACTTC.

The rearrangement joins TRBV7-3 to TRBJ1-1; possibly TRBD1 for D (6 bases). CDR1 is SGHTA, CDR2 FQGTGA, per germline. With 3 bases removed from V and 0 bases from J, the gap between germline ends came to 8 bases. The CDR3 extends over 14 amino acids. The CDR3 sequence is CASSFTGMNTEAFF. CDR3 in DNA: TGTGCCAGCAGCTTCACAGGGATGAACACTGAAGCTTTCTTT.

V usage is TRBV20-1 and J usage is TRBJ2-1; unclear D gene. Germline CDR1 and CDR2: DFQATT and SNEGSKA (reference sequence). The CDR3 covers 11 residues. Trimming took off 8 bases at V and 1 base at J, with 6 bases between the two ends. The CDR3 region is CSTVSYNEQFF. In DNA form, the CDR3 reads TGCAGTACGGTGTCCTACAATGAGCAGTTCTTC.

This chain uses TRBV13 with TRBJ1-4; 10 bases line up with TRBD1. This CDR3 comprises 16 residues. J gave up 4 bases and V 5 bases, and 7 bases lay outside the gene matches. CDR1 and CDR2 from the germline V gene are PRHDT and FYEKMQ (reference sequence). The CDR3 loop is CASSNTGQGGNEKLFF. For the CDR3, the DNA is TGTGCCAGCAGCAATACCGGACAGGGGGGTAATGAAAAACTGTTTTTT.

CDR3 protein: CASSRDPGQKPFF. DNA of the CDR3: TGTGCCAGCAGCCGAGATCCGGGACAGAAACCTTTCTTT. V gene TRBV7-9 combines with J gene TRBJ1-1; 7 nucleotides match TRBD1. With V trimmed by 5 bases and J by 12 bases, 12 bases remained unmatched. Germline CDR1 is SEHNR and CDR2 is FQNEAQ (reference sequence). CDR3 size: 13 residues.

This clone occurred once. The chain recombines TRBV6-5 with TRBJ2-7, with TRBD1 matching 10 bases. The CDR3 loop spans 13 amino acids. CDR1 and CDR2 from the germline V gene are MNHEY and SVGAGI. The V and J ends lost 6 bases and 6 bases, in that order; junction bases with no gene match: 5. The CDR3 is CASRRDRGAEQYF. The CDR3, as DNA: TGTGCCAGCAGACGGGACAGGGGTGCCGAGCAGTACTTC.

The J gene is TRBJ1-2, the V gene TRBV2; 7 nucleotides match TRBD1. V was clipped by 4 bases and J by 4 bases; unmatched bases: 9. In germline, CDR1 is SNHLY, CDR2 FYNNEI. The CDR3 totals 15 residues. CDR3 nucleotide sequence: TGTGCCAGCAGTGCCGACAGGGCATCTACCTATGGCTACACCTTC. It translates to CASSADRASTYGYTF.

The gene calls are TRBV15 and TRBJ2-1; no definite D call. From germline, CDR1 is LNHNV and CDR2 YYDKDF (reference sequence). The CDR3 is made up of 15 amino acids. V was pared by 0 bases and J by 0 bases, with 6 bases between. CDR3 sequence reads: CATSREANSYNEQFF. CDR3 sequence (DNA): TGTGCCACCAGCAGAGAGGCAAACTCCTACAATGAGCAGTTCTTC.

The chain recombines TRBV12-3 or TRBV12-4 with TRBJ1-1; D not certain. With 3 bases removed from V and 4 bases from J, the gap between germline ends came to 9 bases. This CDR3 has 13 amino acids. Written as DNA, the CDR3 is TGTGCCAGCAGTTTTGCGGGTGGCACTGAAGCTTTCTTT. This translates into CASSFAGGTEAFF.

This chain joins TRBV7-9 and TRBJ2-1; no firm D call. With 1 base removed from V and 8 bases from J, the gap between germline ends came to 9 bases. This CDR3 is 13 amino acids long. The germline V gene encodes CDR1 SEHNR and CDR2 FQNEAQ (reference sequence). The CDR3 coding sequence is TGTGCCAGCAGCTTAGAGTCTTCAGATGAGCAGTTCTTC. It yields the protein CASSLESSDEQFF.

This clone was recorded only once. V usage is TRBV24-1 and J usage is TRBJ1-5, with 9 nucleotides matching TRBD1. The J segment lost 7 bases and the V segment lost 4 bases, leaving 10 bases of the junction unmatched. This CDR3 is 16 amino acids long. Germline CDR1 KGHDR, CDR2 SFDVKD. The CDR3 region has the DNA TGTGCCACCAGTGAGAGGGGGACAGGGACGGGGCAGCCCCAGCATTTT. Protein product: CATSERGTGTGQPQHF.